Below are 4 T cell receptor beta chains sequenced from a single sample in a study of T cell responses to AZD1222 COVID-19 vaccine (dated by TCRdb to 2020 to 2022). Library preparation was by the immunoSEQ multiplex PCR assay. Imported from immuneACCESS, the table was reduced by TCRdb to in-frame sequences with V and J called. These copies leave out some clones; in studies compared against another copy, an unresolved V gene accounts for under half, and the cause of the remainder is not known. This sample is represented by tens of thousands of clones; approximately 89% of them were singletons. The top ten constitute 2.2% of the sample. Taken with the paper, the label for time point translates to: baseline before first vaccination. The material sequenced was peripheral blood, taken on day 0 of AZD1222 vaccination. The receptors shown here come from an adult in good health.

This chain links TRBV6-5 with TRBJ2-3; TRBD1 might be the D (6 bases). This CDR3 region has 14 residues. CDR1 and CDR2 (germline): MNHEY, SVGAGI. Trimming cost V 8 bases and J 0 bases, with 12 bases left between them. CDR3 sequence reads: CASGEQGSTDTQYF. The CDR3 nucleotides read TGTGCCAGCGGCGAACAGGGTAGCACAGATACGCAGTATTTT.

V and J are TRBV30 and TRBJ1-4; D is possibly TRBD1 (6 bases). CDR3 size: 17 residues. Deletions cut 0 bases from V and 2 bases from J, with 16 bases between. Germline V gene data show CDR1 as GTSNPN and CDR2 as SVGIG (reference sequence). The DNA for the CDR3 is TGTGCCTGGAGTGTACCGGGGGCAGGACGGACTAATGAAAAACTGTTTTTT. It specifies CAWSVPGAGRTNEKLFF.

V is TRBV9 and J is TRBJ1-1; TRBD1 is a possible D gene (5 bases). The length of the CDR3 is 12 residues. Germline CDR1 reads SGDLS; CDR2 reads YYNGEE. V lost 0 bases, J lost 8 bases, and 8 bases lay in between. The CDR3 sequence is CASSVVRGEAFF. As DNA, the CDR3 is TGTGCCAGCAGCGTAGTAAGGGGAGAAGCTTTCTTT.

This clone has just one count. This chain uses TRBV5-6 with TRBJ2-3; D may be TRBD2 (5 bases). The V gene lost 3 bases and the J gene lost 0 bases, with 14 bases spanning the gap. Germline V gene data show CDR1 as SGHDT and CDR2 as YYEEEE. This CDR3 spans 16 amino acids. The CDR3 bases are TGTGCCAGCAGCTCCCTGCGGGCCCTTAGCACAGATACGCAGTATTTT. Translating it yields CASSSLRALSTDTQYF. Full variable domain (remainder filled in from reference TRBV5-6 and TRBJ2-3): DAGVTQSPTHLIKTRGQQVTLRCSPKSGHDTVSWYQQALGQGPQFIFQYYEEEERQRGNFPDRFSGHQFPNYSSELNVNALLLGDSALYLCASSSLRALSTDTQYFGPGTRLTVL.